Below, 30 T cell receptor beta chains from the same sample are listed, as sequenced in a study of OX40 agonist ivuxolimab in advanced cancers. This table comes from immunoSEQ multiplex PCR, and its TCRdb copy is limited to in-frame clones, with some not included. The sample has about 80,000 clones; approximately 84% are singletons. The sample here was CD4+ or CD8+ T cells sorted from blood, taken in a trial of the OX40 agonist ivuxolimab. These receptor sequences come from an adult with an advanced solid tumor such as melanoma, head and neck, liver or kidney cancer.

The chain links TRBV15 to TRBJ2-5; no definite D call. The CDR3 spans 13 residues. CDR1 is LNHNV and CDR2 is YYDKDF in the germline V gene (reference sequence). V was shortened by 8 bases and J by 2 bases, with 12 bases between the two germline ends. CDR3 DNA: TGTGCCACCCAGAGGTCCCAACAAGAGACCCAGTACTTC. Amino acids: CATQRSQQETQYF.

This chain connects TRBV30 to TRBJ2-5; possibly TRBD2 for D (6 bases). V shed 2 bases and J shed 3 bases, with 10 bases lying between them. This CDR3 has 13 residues. Germline-derived CDR1 and CDR2 are GTSNPN and SVGIG (reference sequence). The CDR3 coding sequence is TGTGCCTGGAGTTCCGGGGGAGAAGAGACCCAGTACTTC. It encodes CAWSSGGEETQYF. The entire variable domain, with the rest obtained from reference TRBV30 and TRBJ2-5, is as follows: SQTIHQWPATLVQPVGSPLSLECTVEGTSNPNLYWYRQAAGRGLQLLFYSVGIGQISSEVPQNLSASRPQDRQFILSSKKLLLSDSGFYLCAWSSGGEETQYFGPGTRLLVL.

V is TRBV4-1 and J is TRBJ2-3; the D gene is possibly TRBD2 (6 bases). V was cut by 0 bases and J by 0 bases, with 19 bases left in between. CDR1 is MGHRA and CDR2 is YSYEKL in the germline V gene. This CDR3 spans 19 amino acids. CDR3 sequence reads: CASSQDWGGGGASTDTQYF. The CDR3 DNA reads TGCGCCAGCAGCCAAGATTGGGGAGGAGGCGGTGCGAGCACAGATACGCAGTATTTT.

This clone was seen a handful of times. This chain connects TRBV5-6 to TRBJ1-5; D is unclear. Germline values: CDR1 SGHDT, CDR2 YYEEEE. The CDR3 has 15 amino acids. Trimming removed 0 bases at V and 3 bases at J, with 10 bases between. The CDR3: CASSLGADFNQPQHF. The CDR3 coding sequence is TGTGCCAGCAGCTTGGGCGCGGATTTCAATCAGCCCCAGCATTTT.

The rearrangement uses TRBV6-1 and TRBJ2-3; TRBD1 agrees at 9 bases. The germline V gene encodes CDR1 MNHNS and CDR2 SASEGT. The CDR3 has 14 amino acids. Trimming took 7 bases from V and 1 from J; bases not matched to a gene: 3. CDR3 protein: CASNRDRGTDTQYF. The CDR3 region has the DNA TGTGCCAGCAACCGGGACAGGGGCACAGATACGCAGTATTTT.

V gene TRBV11-3 combines with J gene TRBJ2-3; D perhaps matches TRBD1 (6 bases). The CDR3 sequence is 15 residues long. Germline V lookup: CDR1 SGHNT, CDR2 YENEEA. Trimming took 5 bases from V and 4 from J, leaving 16 bases between them. CDR3 nucleotide sequence: TGTGCCAGCAGCCCCGGAACTGGGGGCCCAGATACGCAGTATTTT. The encoded protein is CASSPGTGGPDTQYF.

Note on this clone: The junction departs from the called germline gene at one end, perhaps through a read error. This chain uses TRBV13 with TRBJ1-6; D ambiguous. The V gene's germline CDR1 is PRHDT and CDR2 FYEKMQ (reference sequence). The CDR3 length is 12 residues. CDR3 DNA: TGTGCCAGCAGCTCCGATAATTCACCCCTCCACTTT. This sequence encodes CASSSDNSPLHF.

The chain links TRBV19 to TRBJ2-5; D is perhaps TRBD2 (5 bases). CDR1 LNHDA and CDR2 SQIVND come from the germline V gene (reference sequence). CDR3 length: 14 amino acids. The V end lost 6 bases, the J end lost 2 bases, and 13 bases lay between the germline ends. The CDR3 DNA is TGTGCCAGTAGCGGTAGCGAACTTCAAGAGACCCAGTACTTC. This encodes CASSGSELQETQYF.

The V call is TRBV12-1, the J call TRBJ1-1; TRBD1, the D gene given by the table, was not confirmed from the DNA. TRBV12-1 is a pseudogene. CDR3 size: 16 residues. As DNA, the CDR3 is TGTGCCAGCAGCTTTGCGAGGGACAGAAGAAACACTGAAGCTTTCTTT. Its translation: CASSFARDRRNTEAFF.

CDR3 protein: CASSPQGTANTGELFF. For the CDR3, the DNA is TGTGCCAGCAGCCCTCAGGGGACGGCGAACACCGGGGAGCTGTTTTTT. V and J are TRBV7-6 and TRBJ2-2; possible D gene TRBD1, 6 bases. CDR1 and CDR2 from the germline V gene are SGHVS and FNYEAQ. Trimming stripped 5 bases from V and 0 bases from J, with 13 bases between. This CDR3 spans 16 amino acids.

The chain couples TRBV5-4 to TRBJ2-1; the match to TRBD2 covers 12 bases. The germline gives CDR1 SGHNT, CDR2 YYREEE (reference sequence). The CDR3 consists of 18 residues. Unmatched junction bases numbered 5, after V lost 0 bases and J lost 1 base. CDR3 bases: TGTGCCAGCAGCTTGGCTAGCGGGGGGGCCGGGTCCTACAATGAGCAGTTCTTC. It is translated as CASSLASGGAGSYNEQFF.

This chain connects TRBV5-1 to TRBJ2-7, with 11 bases matching TRBD2. J was trimmed by 4 bases and V by 2 bases; bases with no gene match: 5. The length of the CDR3 is 15 residues. Germline V CDR1 and CDR2: SGHRS, YFSETQ. This chain's CDR3 is CASSFTSGSQYEQYF. In nucleotides, the CDR3 is TGCGCCAGCAGCTTTACTAGCGGGAGTCAGTACGAGCAGTACTTC. Supplemented by reference TRBV5-1 and TRBJ2-7, the full variable domain reads KAGVTQTPRYLIKTRGQQVTLSCSPISGHRSVSWYQQTPGQGLQFLFEYFSETQRNKGNFPGRFSGRQFSNSRSEMNVSTLELGDSALYLCASSFTSGSQYEQYFGPGTRLTVT.

The rearrangement links TRBV6-5 to TRBJ1-1; a weak D match, TRBD1 (5 bases). The V and J ends lost 7 bases and 1 base respectively, with 10 bases between them. The CDR3 extends over 13 amino acids. From germline, CDR1 is MNHEY and CDR2 SVGAGI. The CDR3 sequence is CASTLRGNTEAFF. The CDR3 coding sequence is TGTGCCAGCACCCTAAGGGGGAACACTGAAGCTTTCTTT.

This chain links TRBV5-1 with TRBJ2-7, with TRBD1 matching over 7 bases. Germline lookup yields CDR1 SGHRS and CDR2 YFSETQ. V shed 4 bases and J 0 bases; nucleotides not matched to a gene: 10. This CDR3 spans 16 amino acids. CDR3 bases: TGCGCCAGCAGCCAATCGGAGACAGGGAGCTCCTACGAGCAGTACTTC. Its protein is CASSQSETGSSYEQYF. The complete variable domain, with remaining parts taken from reference TRBV5-1 and TRBJ2-7, reads KAGVTQTPRYLIKTRGQQVTLSCSPISGHRSVSWYQQTPGQGLQFLFEYFSETQRNKGNFPGRFSGRQFSNSRSEMNVSTLELGDSALYLCASSQSETGSSYEQYFGPGTRLTVT.

This rearrangement joins TRBV6-1 to TRBJ2-7; TRBD2 matches at 13 bases. The CDR3 totals 15 residues. Looked up from germline, CDR1 is MNHNS and CDR2 is SASEGT. V was pared by 1 base and J by 3 bases, with 0 bases of the junction left unmatched. This CDR3 is CASSEGLAGGYEQYF. The CDR3, as DNA: TGTGCCAGCAGTGAAGGACTAGCGGGAGGCTACGAGCAGTACTTC.

This chain joins TRBV5-4 and TRBJ1-1, with 8 bases that match TRBD1. Germline V gene lookup returns CDR1 SGHNT and CDR2 YYREEE (reference sequence). CDR3 length equals 15 residues. The junction had 7 bases not matched to a gene; V was cut back by 3 bases and J by 3 bases. The CDR3 DNA sequence: TGTGCCAGCAGCTCCAGGGGGCGCGGGGACACTGAAGCTTTCTTT. It yields the protein CASSSRGRGDTEAFF.

This clone has only one observation. The chain joins TRBV29-1 to TRBJ2-1, with a tentative D call TRBD2 (6 bases). In germline, CDR1 is SQVTM, CDR2 ANQGSEA. The CDR3 spans 20 residues. With 0 bases removed from V and 0 bases from J, the gap between germline ends came to 24 bases. The CDR3 loop reads CSVEDMGGGKLPSSYNEQFF. DNA for the CDR3: TGCAGCGTTGAAGATATGGGAGGCGGGAAGCTCCCTAGCTCCTACAATGAGCAGTTCTTC.

The rearrangement links TRBV4-1 to TRBJ2-5; D is undetermined. The J call may be incorrect, as the DNA end agrees better with TRBJ2-7. This CDR3 region has 14 residues. In germline, CDR1 is MGHRA, CDR2 YSYEKL. The CDR3 sequence: CASSQDTSSYEQYF. In DNA form, the CDR3 reads TGCGCCAGCAGCCAAGACACGAGCTCCTACGAGCAGTACTTC.

This chain uses TRBV19 with TRBJ1-2; 9 bases are shared with TRBD1. This CDR3 comprises 13 residues. Germline CDR1 and CDR2: LNHDA and SQIVND (reference sequence). The junction had 3 bases not matched to a gene; V was cut back by 7 bases and J by 3 bases. For the CDR3, the DNA is TGTGCCAGTAAACGGGACAGGGACTATGGCTACACCTTC. Protein: CASKRDRDYGYTF.

The chain couples TRBV29-1 to TRBJ2-5, with D perhaps matching TRBD1 or TRBD2 (5 bases each). Germline V gene lookup returns CDR1 SQVTM and CDR2 ANQGSEA. There are 13 residues in the CDR3. The germline V and J ends were trimmed by 7 bases and 4 bases, with 16 bases remaining between them. CDR3 in amino acids: CSAPRRGGETQYF. Here the CDR3 DNA reads TGCAGCGCTCCCCGACGGGGCGGAGAGACCCAGTACTTC.

The rearrangement uses TRBV6-1 and TRBJ2-4; D not certain. Trimming removed 8 bases from V and 0 bases from J, with 14 bases in between. CDR1 is MNHNS and CDR2 is SASEGT in the germline V gene. The CDR3 sequence is 15 residues long. CDR3 in amino acids: CASVPPGTAKNIQYF. CDR3 nucleotide sequence: TGTGCCAGCGTACCCCCGGGCACAGCCAAAAACATTCAGTACTTC.

The V call is TRBV15, the J call TRBJ1-1, with D unclear. The length of the CDR3 is 13 residues. Germline CDR1 reads LNHNV; CDR2 reads YYDKDF (reference sequence). V lost 1 base to trimming and J lost 1 base, with 4 bases between them. CDR3 protein: CATSRGGNTEAFF. CDR3 nucleotides: TGTGCCACCAGCAGAGGCGGGAACACTGAAGCTTTCTTT.

This clone showed up just a few times. V usage is TRBV5-4 and J usage is TRBJ2-7, with unresolved D. The CDR3 contains 13 residues. CDR1 and CDR2 (germline): SGHNT, YYREEE (reference sequence). Trimming removed 4 bases at V and 3 bases at J, with 11 bases between. CDR3 loop: CASSPDPFYEQYF. In DNA, the CDR3 is TGTGCCAGCAGCCCTGACCCCTTCTACGAGCAGTACTTC.

The gene calls are TRBV7-7 and TRBJ1-5; D unresolved. V lost 6 bases to trimming and J lost 7 bases, with 19 bases between them. The germline CDR1 and CDR2 sequences are SSHAT and FNYEAQ (reference sequence). CDR3 size: 15 residues. The CDR3 nucleotides read TGTGCCAGCAGTTATAGGGCCCCTGAGCGACAGCCCCAGCATTTT. Encoded protein: CASSYRAPERQPQHF.

This rearrangement joins TRBV2 to TRBJ1-1; D remains unclear. Germline CDR1 SNHLY, CDR2 FYNNEI. The CDR3 has 13 residues. V was pared by 3 bases and J by 4 bases, with 9 bases between. The CDR3 region has the DNA TGTGCCAGCAGTGAGGCCGGTCCCACTGAAGCTTTCTTT. This gives the protein CASSEAGPTEAFF.

V usage is TRBV29-1 and J usage is TRBJ1-2, with D perhaps matching TRBD1 (5 bases). Trimming stripped 4 bases from V and 2 bases from J, with 11 bases between. Germline V gene sequence: CDR1 SQVTM, CDR2 ANQGSEA. This CDR3 region has 13 residues. The CDR3 here is CSVGQTLNYGYTF. CDR3 in DNA: TGCAGCGTTGGACAGACCTTGAACTATGGCTACACCTTC.

The chain joins TRBV18 to TRBJ1-1, with 8 bases identical to TRBD1. CDR3 size: 13 residues. From germline, CDR1 is KGHSH and CDR2 LQKENI. After removal of 6 bases from V and 5 bases from J, the junction contained 5 bases not matched to a gene. Here the CDR3 reads CASSPGQGTEAFF. The CDR3 DNA sequence: TGTGCCAGCTCCCCTGGACAGGGTACTGAAGCTTTCTTT.

The chain joins TRBV7-2 to TRBJ2-1, with 13 bases lining up with TRBD2. J was trimmed by 5 bases and V by 3 bases; bases with no gene match: 4. In germline, CDR1 is SGHTA, CDR2 FQGNSA. The CDR3 is made up of 16 amino acids. The CDR3 loop is CASSFAGTSGDNEQFF. The CDR3 bases are TGTGCCAGCAGCTTCGCCGGGACTAGCGGGGACAATGAGCAGTTCTTC.

This clone was seen only a few times. The chain employs TRBV7-9 and TRBJ1-4, with D perhaps matching TRBD1 (6 bases). The CDR3 extends over 14 amino acids. The germline V gene encodes CDR1 SEHNR and CDR2 FQNEAQ (reference sequence). With 4 bases removed from V and 7 bases from J, the gap between germline ends came to 13 bases. The CDR3 loop reads CASSSRTAVEKLFF. The CDR3 DNA reads TGTGCCAGCAGCTCCAGGACAGCGGTTGAAAAACTGTTTTTT.

The chain is built from TRBV18 and TRBJ1-2, with TRBD1 as a possible D gene (5 bases). The CDR3 is 15 amino acids. Germline V gives CDR1 KGHSH, CDR2 LQKENI. V lost 3 bases and J 0 bases, leaving 11 bases between the germline ends. In DNA form, the CDR3 reads TGTGCCAGCTCACCTACCGGGGGTACTAACTATGGCTACACCTTC. Residues: CASSPTGGTNYGYTF.